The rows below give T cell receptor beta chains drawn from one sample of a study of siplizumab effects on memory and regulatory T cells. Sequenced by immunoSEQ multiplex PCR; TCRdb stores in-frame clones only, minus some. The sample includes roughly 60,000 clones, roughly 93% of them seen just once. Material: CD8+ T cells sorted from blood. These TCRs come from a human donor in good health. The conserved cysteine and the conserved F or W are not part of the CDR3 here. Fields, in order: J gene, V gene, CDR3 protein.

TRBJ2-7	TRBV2	ASRAAYEQY
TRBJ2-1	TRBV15	ATSRGRVGNNNEQF
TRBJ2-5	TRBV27	ASSFRETQY
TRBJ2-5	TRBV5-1	ASSLEETQY
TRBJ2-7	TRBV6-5	ASTGTGHEQY
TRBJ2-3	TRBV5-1	ASSLRRTSGRADTQY
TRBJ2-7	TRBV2	ASRAGTSGNYEQY
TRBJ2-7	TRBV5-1	ASSLAGGLDEQY
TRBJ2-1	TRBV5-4	ASSTDSYNEQF
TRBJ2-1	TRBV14	ASSQDLGLADNEQF
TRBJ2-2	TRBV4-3	ASSQLHSWDTGELF
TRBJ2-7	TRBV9	ASSVSGTSVYEQY
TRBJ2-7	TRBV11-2	ASSLVPPPYEQY
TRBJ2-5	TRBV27	ASSLFGDQGETQY
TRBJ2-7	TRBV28	ASSLAWTNYEQY
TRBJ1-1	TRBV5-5	ASNGLTNTEAF
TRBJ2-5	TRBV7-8	ASSFLLGQETQY
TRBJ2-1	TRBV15	ATSRDSGRVANEQF
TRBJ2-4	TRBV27	ASSSYLAGDAKNIQY
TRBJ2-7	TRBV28	ASSFPRQGTYEQY
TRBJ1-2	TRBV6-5	ASSYSMDDYGYT
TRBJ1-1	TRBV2	ASSPDMNTEAF
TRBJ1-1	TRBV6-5	ASREGRVWTTEAF
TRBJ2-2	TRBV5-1	ASSLVRPSGELF
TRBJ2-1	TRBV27	ASSDFDSYNEQF
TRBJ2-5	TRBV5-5	ASSQPPGETQY